This is a list of T cell receptor beta chains from one sample in a study of blood T cell repertoires in COVID-19. Method: immunoSEQ multiplex PCR; TCRdb's copy keeps in-frame clones and lacks some. The sample holds 150,000 to 200,000 clones, 86% seen once. Material: peripheral blood. These receptors all stem from an elderly woman in a cohort sampled during active or convalescent COVID-19. The conserved cysteine and the conserved F or W are not part of the CDR3 here.

TRBJ2-1,TRBV24-1,ATSARDEQF
TRBJ1-5,TRBV27,ASSLQNNQPQH
TRBJ1-3,TRBV18,ASSPPQGVSGNTIY
TRBJ1-3,TRBV7-9,ASSSWDRIGSNTIY
TRBJ1-6,TRBV6-6,ASSYTVRGWLSPLH
TRBJ2-7,TRBV5-1,ATSGTDDYEQY
TRBJ2-1,TRBV9,ASSVGPGTRRVNEQF
TRBJ2-1,TRBV5-1,ASSGRRGNNEQF
TRBJ2-7,TRBV4-3,ASSQTLGQPYEQY
TRBJ1-4,TRBV3-1/TRBV3-2,ASTGGGKLF
TRBJ2-1,TRBV11-2,ASSNRGREGYNEQF
TRBJ2-1,TRBV15,ATSRDLQGYNEQF
TRBJ2-3,TRBV28,ASSISPTSTDTQY
TRBJ2-1,TRBV5-1,ASSLRLAGGGEQF
TRBJ2-3,TRBV9,ASSVAAAGKDTQY
TRBJ2-2,TRBV6-5,ASSGGGGNTGELF
TRBJ1-5,TRBV19,ASRSWTGDYGNQPQH
TRBJ1-2,TRBV18,ASSQTRTGDGYT
TRBJ2-4,TRBV5-1,ASSWGTGQNIQY